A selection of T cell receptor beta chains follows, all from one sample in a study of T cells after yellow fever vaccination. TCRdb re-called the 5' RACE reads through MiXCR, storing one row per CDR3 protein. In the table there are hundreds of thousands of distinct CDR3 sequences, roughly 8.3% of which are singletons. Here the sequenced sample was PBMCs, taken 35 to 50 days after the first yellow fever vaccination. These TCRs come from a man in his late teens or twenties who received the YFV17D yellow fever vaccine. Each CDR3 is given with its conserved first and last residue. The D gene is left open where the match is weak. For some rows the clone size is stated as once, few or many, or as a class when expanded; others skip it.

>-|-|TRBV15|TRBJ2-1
TGTGCCACCAGCAGAGATCGAGGGCGGCGGGGTGAGCAGTTCTTC
CATSRDRGRRGEQFF
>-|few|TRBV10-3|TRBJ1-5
TGTGCCATCAGTGAGGTGGAACGCCAGCCCCAGCATTTT
CAISEVERQPQHF
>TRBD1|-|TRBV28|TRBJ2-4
TGTGCCAGCAGACCGGGACAGGGGAAAAACATTCAGTACTTC
CASRPGQGKNIQYF
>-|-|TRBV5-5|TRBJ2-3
TGTGCCAGCAGCCTTGATACCACAGATACGCAGTATTTT
CASSLDTTDTQYF
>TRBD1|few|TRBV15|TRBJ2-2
TGTGCCACCAGCAGAGATCAAGGCAGGGGGAGAGCCGGGGAGCTGTTTTTT
CATSRDQGRGRAGELFF
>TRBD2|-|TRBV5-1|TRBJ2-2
TGCGCCAGCAGCCCGGGACGGGGGGCGAACACCGGGGAGCTGTTTTTT
CASSPGRGANTGELFF
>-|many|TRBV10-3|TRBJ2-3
TGTGCCATCAGTGAACGCGGGGGCCTAGGAGATACGCAGTATTTT
CAISERGGLGDTQYF
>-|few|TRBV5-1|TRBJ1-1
TGCGCCAGCAGCTTTCAGGGGAGAGACACTGAAGTTTTCTTT
CASSFQGRDTEVFF
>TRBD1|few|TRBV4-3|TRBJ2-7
TGCGCCAGCAGCCAAAGATATCAGGGGGTGGGATACGAGCAGTACTTC
CASSQRYQGVGYEQYF
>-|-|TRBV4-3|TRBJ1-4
TGCGCCAGCAGCCAAGAAGCTGGCAAGGGAAAACTGTTTTTT
CASSQEAGKGKLFF
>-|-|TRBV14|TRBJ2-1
TGTGCCAGCAGCCAGCCGAGTAAAGATGAGCAGTTCTTC
CASSQPSKDEQFF
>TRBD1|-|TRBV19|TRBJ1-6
TGTGCCAGTAGTATAAAGGCCTACAGGGGTGGTTCACCCCTCCACTTT
CASSIKAYRGGSPLHF
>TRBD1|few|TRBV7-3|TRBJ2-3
TGTGCCAGCAGCCAAAGGAGACAGGGGGGCACAGATACGCAGTATTTT
CASSQRRQGGTDTQYF
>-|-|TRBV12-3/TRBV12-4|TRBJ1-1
TGTGCCAGCAGTTCCTGGACCACTGGGACTGAAGCTTTCTTT
CASSSWTTGTEAFF
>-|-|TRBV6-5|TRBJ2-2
TGTGCCAGCAGTTACGGTTGGGGGAGAACCGGGGAGCTGTTTTTT
CASSYGWGRTGELFF
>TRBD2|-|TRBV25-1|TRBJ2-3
TGTGCCAGCAGTGGGCCCAGACTAGCGGGGGCCACAGATACGCAGTATTTT
CASSGPRLAGATDTQYF
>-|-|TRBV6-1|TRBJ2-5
TGTGCCAGCAGTCTCAGGGCAGCCAAGGCCGAGACCCAGTACTTC
CASSLRAAKAETQYF
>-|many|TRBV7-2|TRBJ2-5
TGTGCCAGCAGTAGGGGGGTCCAAGAGACCCAGTACTTC
CASSRGVQETQYF
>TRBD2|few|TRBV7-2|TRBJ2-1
TGTGCCAGCAGCTTAGGTGGACTAGCGGGCTATGAGCAGTTCTTC
CASSLGGLAGYEQFF
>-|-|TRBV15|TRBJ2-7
TGTGCCACCAGCAGAGATAAACTGTCCTACGAGCAGTACTTC
CATSRDKLSYEQYF
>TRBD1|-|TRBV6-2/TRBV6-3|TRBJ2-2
TGTGCCAGCAGTTACGGCGGACAGGGTATCGGGGAGCTGTTTTTT
CASSYGGQGIGELFF
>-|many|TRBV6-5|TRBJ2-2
TGTGCCAGCAGTTACGTCATGAATACCGGGGAGCTGTTTTTT
CASSYVMNTGELFF
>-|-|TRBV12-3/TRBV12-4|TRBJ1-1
TGTGCCAGCAGGCCCACCGGACCGAGGGACACTGAAGCTTTCTTT
CASRPTGPRDTEAFF
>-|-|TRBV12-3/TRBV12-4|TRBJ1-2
TGTGCCAGCAGTTTCGTGGGGGCCAACTATGGCTACACCTTC
CASSFVGANYGYTF
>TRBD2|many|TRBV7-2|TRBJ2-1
TGTGCCAGCAGCCCAAGCGGGGGGGCCTACAATGAGCAGTTCTTC
CASSPSGGAYNEQFF
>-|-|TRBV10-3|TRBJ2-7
TGTGCCACAGAGAGGGAGACCTACGAGCAGTACTTC
CATERETYEQYF
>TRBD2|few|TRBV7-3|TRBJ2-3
TGTGCCAGCAGCCTTGCCGGGACTAGCCCAGATACGCAGTATTTT
CASSLAGTSPDTQYF
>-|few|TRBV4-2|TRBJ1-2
TGTGCCAGCAGCCAAGATGAGTATTCCTATGGCTACACCTTC
CASSQDEYSYGYTF
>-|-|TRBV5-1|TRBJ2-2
TGCGCCAGCAGCGGAGGCCTAGCAACCGGGGAGTTGTTTTTT
CASSGGLATGELFF
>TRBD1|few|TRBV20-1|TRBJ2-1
TGCAGTGCTAGAGATGGATGGACAGGCAGGGATGAGCAGTTCTTC
CSARDGWTGRDEQFF
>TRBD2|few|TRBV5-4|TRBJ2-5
TGTGCCAGCAGCCTTCCGGGGGGGACGGTAGAGACCCAGTACTTC
CASSLPGGTVETQYF
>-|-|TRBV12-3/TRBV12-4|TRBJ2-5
TGTGCCAGCAGGAAACTAGTTGGCGAGACCCAGTACTTC
CASRKLVGETQYF
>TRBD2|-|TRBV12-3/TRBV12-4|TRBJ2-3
TGTGCCAGCAGTTTTAGGGGTCGGGGACTAGCGGGGGATAGCACAGATACGCAGTATTTT
CASSFRGRGLAGDSTDTQYF
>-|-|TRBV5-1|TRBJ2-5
TGCGCCAGCAGCTTTGGGGAACGCCAAGAGACCCAGTACTTC
CASSFGERQETQYF
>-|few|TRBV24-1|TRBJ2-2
TGTGCCACCAGTGTAGGATTTGGGGGGGCCTTCGGGGAGCTGTTTTTT
CATSVGFGGAFGELFF
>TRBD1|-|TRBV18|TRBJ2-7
TGTGCCAGCTCACCACCGAGGGCGGTTTCGGGGACAGGGTTCCTCCAATACTACGAGCAGTACTTC
CASSPPRAVSGTGFLQYYEQYF
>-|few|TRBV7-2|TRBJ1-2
TGTGCCAGCAGCTTACAGGGTTACGGTGGCTACACCTTC
CASSLQGYGGYTF
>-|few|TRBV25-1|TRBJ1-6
TGTGCCAGCAGGGACAGCCATAATTCACCCCTCCACTTT
CASRDSHNSPLHF
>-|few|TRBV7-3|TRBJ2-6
TGTGCCAGCAGCCGGGATGTGGCTGGGGCCAACGTCCTGACTTTC
CASSRDVAGANVLTF
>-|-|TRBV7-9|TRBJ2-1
TGTGCCAGCAGCTACGCCGGGGACCCCGACCAGTTCTTC
CASSYAGDPDQFF
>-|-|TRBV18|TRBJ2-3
TGTGCCAGCTCACCACCTATGAGGGGGGAAGATACGCAGTATTTT
CASSPPMRGEDTQYF
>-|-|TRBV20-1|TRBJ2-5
TGCAGTGCTCACAACGACCTGGTGACCCAGTACTTC
CSAHNDLVTQYF
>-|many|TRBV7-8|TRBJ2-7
TGTGCCAGCAGCTTCGACCCCTACGAGCAGTACTTC
CASSFDPYEQYF
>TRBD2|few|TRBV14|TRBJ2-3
TGTGCCAGCAGCCAAGAAGTCGGTAGCGGGGGATGGGATACGCAGTATTTT
CASSQEVGSGGWDTQYF
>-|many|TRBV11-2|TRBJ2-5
TGTGCCAGCAGCCTAATGACAGTCCAAGAGACCCAGTACTTC
CASSLMTVQETQYF
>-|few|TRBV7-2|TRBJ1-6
TGTGCCAGCAGCTCCCCTGGCGGGTTGAGCTCACCCCTCCACTTT
CASSSPGGLSSPLHF
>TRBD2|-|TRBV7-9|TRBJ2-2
TGTGCCAGCAGCGAGACTAGCGCCACGCCTCCAGAGCTGTTTTTT
CASSETSATPPELFF
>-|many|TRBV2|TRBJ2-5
TGTGCCAGCAGTGAAGCCGGCAGGATGCACCAAGAGACCCAGTACTTC
CASSEAGRMHQETQYF
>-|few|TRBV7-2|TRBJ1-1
TGTGCCAGCAGCCGGGTTAAAGAGGGGACTGAAGCTTTCTTT
CASSRVKEGTEAFF
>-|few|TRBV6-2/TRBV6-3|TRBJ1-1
TGTGCCAGTTCGACAGCCCACACTGAAGCTTTCTTT
CASSTAHTEAFF
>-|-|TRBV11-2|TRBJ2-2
TGTGCCAGCAGCCATCCGGGGGTGGGGACCGGGGAGCTGTTTTTT
CASSHPGVGTGELFF
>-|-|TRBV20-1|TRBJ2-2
TGCAGTGCTCCACCCGCGGGGCGGACCGGGGAGCTGTTTTTT
CSAPPAGRTGELFF
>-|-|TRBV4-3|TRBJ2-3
TGCGCCAGCAGCCAAGTTACCCCTAACAGGGGGGGGGCAGATACGCAGTATTTT
CASSQVTPNRGGADTQYF